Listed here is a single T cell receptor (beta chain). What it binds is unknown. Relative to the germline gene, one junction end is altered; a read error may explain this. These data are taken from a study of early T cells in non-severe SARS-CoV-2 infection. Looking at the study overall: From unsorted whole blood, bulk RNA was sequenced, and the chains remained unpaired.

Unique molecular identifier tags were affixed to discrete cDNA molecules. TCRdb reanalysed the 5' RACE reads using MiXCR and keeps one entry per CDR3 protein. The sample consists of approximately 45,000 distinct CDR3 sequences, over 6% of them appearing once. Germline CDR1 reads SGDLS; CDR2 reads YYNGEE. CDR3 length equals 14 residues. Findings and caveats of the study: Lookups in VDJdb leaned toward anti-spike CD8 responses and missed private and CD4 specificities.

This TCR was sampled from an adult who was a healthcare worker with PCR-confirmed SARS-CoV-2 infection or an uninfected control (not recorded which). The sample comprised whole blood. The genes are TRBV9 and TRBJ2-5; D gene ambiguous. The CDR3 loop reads CASSVEGLQEIQYF. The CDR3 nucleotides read TGTGCCAGCAGCGTAGAGGGCCTCCAGGAGATCCAGTACTTC.